This T cell receptor beta chain was sequenced in a study of beta chain features in type 1 diabetes. Study in general: Healthy donors, compared against patients, showed similar age, gender and cell yields.

cDNA synthesis used the whole RNA isolate, giving expressed TCRB sequences. Each sample of naive, central memory or regulatory T cells had, on average, roughly 3.5 million reads. Sequencing was performed with immunoSEQ multiplex PCR; in TCRdb, only in-frame clones are kept and a portion is missing. The sample has about 900,000 clones, 17% seen once. V lost 4 bases to trimming and J lost 8 bases, with 19 bases between them. Germline CDR1 SGHNT, CDR2 YYREEE (reference sequence). CDR3 length equals 15 residues. Concerning this clone itself: Its specificity is unknown.

The study, taken as a whole, reports: For Type 1 diabetes patients, all four CD4+ subsets carried TCRB CDR3s that were moderately but significantly shorter. The cDNA sequencing approach could over-represent high-TCR-expressing cells.

The chain uses TRBV5-4 and TRBJ2-1; D is possibly TRBD2 (6 bases). The sample taken for sequencing was naive CD4+ T cells from blood. The clonotype was recovered from a woman younger than 30 in good health. The CDR3 loop is CASSAQLASFHEQFF. DNA of the CDR3: TGTGCCAGCAGCGCCCAACTAGCCTCGTTCCATGAGCAGTTCTTC.